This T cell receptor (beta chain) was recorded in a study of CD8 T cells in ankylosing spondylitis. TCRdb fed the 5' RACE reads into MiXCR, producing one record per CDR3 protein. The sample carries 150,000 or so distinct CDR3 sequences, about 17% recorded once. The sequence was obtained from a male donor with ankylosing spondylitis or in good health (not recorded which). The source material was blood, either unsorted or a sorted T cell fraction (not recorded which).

CDR3 protein: CAILGSGERNTIYF. The CDR3 DNA follows: TGTGCCATCCTAGGGTCGGGGGAAAGAAACACCATATATTTT. This chain joins TRBV10-3 and TRBJ1-3; perhaps TRBD1 as D (5 bases). The length of the CDR3 is 14 residues. CDR1 is ENHRY and CDR2 is SYGVKD in the germline V gene. Trimming left V 8 bases short and J 5 bases short, with 16 bases between.